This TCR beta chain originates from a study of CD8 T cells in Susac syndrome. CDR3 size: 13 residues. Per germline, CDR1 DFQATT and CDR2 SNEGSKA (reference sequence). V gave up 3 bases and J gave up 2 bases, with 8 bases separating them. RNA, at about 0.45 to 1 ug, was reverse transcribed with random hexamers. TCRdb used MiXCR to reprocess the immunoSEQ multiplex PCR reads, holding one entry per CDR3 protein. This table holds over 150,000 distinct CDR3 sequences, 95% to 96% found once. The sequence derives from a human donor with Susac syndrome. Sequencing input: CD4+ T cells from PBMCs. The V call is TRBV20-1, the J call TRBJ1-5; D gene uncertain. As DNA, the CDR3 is TGCAGTGCTAGCCCCGACGGCAATCAGCCCCAGCATTTT. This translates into CSASPDGNQPQHF.